Reported below is one T cell receptor beta chain. Its antigen is undetermined. The record originates from a study of graft-versus-host responses after intestinal transplantation. Study overall: After anti-thymocyte globulin induction, recipients took tacrolimus and steroids for three to four years.

CDR3 length: 15 amino acids. Germline loops: CDR1 SNHLY, CDR2 FYNNEI. The germline V and J ends were trimmed by 2 bases and 0 bases, with 7 bases remaining between them. Clones were read by immunoSEQ multiplex PCR, and TCRdb kept only the in-frame ones, dropping some. The sample includes some 100,000 clones, about 89% seen only once; the top ten take roughly 5.5%. The sample consisted of unstimulated CD8+ T cells sorted from spleen or lymph node cells, taken before intestinal transplant. V usage is TRBV2 and J usage is TRBJ1-4; D is unclear. This sequence originates from a human donor who received an intestinal transplant. CDR3 protein: CASSETLATNEKLFF. The CDR3 coding sequence is TGTGCCAGCAGTGAAACCCTTGCAACTAATGAAAAACTGTTTTTT.